In this sample, the clone carrying this TCR beta chain turned up many times. Trimming cost V 1 base and J 3 bases, with 16 bases left between them. Per germline, CDR1 SQVTM and CDR2 ANQGSEA. The CDR3 loop spans 15 amino acids. The data belong to a study of CD8 T cells in ankylosing spondylitis. Each TCR beta library was made by quantitative 5'-RACE that incorporated molecular barcodes. TCRdb reprocessed the 5' RACE reads with MiXCR, giving one entry per CDR3 protein. The sample consists of approximately 290,000 distinct CDR3 sequences, around 21% of them appearing once. This clonotype originated in a female donor with ankylosing spondylitis or in good health (not recorded which). The V and J genes are TRBV29-1 and TRBJ2-7, with D perhaps TRBD1 (5 bases). The sequencing input was blood, either unsorted or a sorted T cell fraction (not recorded which). CDR3 sequence reads: CSVEGGTEQYYEQYF. The CDR3 DNA reads TGCAGCGTTGAAGGGGGCACGGAGCAGTACTACGAGCAGTACTTC.